The TCR beta chain described here comes from a study of blood T cell repertoires in COVID-19. The overall study: Both acute and convalescent COVID-19 samples were obtained from the United States, Italy and Spain. PBMCs, B-cell-depleted T cells, or T cells provided the cDNA or gDNA that made up the material.

J lost 8 bases, V lost 4 bases, and 8 bases had no gene match. The CDR3 contains 15 residues. Germline V gives CDR1 KGHSH, CDR2 LQKENI. Original processing methods: Reference gene primer amplification gave estimated nucleated cell counts. The repertoire was sequenced with immunoSEQ multiplex PCR; TCRdb's copy has only in-frame clones and lacks some. The D gene and trimming were derived from the DNA, and the V and J assignments and clone size from that table. The sample includes approximately 150,000 clones, approximately 90% of them seen just once. The sequence was obtained from a woman between 50 and 59 years old with active or convalescent COVID-19. This chain uses TRBV18 with TRBJ2-1; 10 bases fit TRBD1. The sequenced material came from peripheral blood. The CDR3 DNA follows: TGTGCCAGCTCACTTTCCTGGACAGGGGGGGATGAGCAGTTCTTC. It is translated as CASSLSWTGGDEQFF.